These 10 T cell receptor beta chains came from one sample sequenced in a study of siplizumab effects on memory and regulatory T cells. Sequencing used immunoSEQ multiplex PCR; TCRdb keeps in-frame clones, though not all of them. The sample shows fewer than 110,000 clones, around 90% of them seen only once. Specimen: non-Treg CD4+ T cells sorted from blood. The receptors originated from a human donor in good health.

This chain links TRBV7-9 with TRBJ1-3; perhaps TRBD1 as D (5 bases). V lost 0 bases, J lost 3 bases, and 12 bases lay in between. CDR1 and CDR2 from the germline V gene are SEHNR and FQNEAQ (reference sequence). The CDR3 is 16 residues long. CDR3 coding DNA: TGTGCCAGCAGCTTAGCCCTCCTGGGGCTTGGAAACACCATATATTTT. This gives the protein CASSLALLGLGNTIYF.

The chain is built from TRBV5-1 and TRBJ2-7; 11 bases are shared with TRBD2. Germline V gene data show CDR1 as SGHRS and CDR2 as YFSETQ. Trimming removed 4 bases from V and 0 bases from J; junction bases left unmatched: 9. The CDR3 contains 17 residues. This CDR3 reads CASSRTGGLADSYEQYF. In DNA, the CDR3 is TGCGCCAGCAGCCGTACAGGGGGACTAGCGGACTCCTACGAGCAGTACTTC.

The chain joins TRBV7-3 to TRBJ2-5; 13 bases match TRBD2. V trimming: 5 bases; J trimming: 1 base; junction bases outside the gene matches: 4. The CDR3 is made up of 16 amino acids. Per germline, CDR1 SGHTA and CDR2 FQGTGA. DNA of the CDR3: TGTGCCAGCAGCCGCGGGACTAGCGGGACCCAAGAGACCCAGTACTTC. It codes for CASSRGTSGTQETQYF.

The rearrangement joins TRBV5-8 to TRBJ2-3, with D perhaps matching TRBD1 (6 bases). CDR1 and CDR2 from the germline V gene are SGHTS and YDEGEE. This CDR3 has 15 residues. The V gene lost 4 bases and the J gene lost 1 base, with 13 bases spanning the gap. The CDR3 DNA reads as TGTGCCAGCAGCCTCGGGGACATCCGCACAGATACGCAGTATTTT. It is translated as CASSLGDIRTDTQYF.

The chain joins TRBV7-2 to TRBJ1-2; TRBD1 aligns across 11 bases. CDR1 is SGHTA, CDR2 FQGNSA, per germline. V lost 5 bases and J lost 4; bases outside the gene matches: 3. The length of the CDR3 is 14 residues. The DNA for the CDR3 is TGTGCCAGCAGCCCAGGACAGGGGGCCTATGGCTACACCTTC. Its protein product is CASSPGQGAYGYTF.

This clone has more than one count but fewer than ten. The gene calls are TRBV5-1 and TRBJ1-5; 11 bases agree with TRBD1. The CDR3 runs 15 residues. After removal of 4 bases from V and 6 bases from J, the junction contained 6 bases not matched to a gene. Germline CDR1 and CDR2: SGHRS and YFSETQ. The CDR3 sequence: CASSQGQGAGQPQHF. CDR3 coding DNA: TGCGCCAGCAGCCAAGGACAGGGGGCAGGTCAGCCCCAGCATTTT.

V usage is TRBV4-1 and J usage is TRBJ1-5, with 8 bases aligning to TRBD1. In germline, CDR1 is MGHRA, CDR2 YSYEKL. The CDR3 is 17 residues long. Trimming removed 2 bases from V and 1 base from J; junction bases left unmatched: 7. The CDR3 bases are TGCGCCAGCAGCCAATCTTCAGGGGGCAAGAGCAATCAGCCCCAGCATTTT. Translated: CASSQSSGGKSNQPQHF.

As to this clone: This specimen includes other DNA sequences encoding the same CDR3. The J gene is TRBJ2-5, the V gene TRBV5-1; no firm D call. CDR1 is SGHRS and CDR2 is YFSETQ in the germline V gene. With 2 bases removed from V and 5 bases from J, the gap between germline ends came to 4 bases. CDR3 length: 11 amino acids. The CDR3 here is CASSFGETQYF. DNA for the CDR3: TGCGCCAGCAGCTTTGGCGAGACCCAGTACTTC.

In nucleotides, the CDR3 is TGCGCCAGCAGCCACCGAGGAGCGGGAGGAGGGAACACCGGGGAGCTGTTTTTT. Translation: CASSHRGAGGGNTGELFF. This chain links TRBV4-3 with TRBJ2-2; 9 positions agree with TRBD2. The germline V gene encodes CDR1 LGHNA and CDR2 YSLEER. The CDR3 covers 18 residues. V was pared by 3 bases and J by 1 base, with 9 bases of the junction left unmatched.

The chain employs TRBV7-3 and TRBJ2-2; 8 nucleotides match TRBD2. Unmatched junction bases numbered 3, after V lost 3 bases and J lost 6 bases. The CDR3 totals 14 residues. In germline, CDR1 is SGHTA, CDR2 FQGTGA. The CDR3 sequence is CASSFSGLAGELFF. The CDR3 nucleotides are TGTGCCAGCAGCTTTTCGGGACTAGCCGGGGAGCTGTTTTTT.